This T cell receptor beta chain was sequenced in a study of regulatory T cells in long-lasting Graves disease. Stated time point: newly diagnosed GD, antithyroid drugs for less than 3 months. RNA from PBMCs was the source of the TCR library. Library construction for TCR beta used iRepertoire HTBI primers and Arm-PCR of CDR3 regions. TCRdb ran MiXCR on the multiplex PCR reads and lists one entry per CDR3 protein. Of a few hundred thousand distinct CDR3 sequences detected, 12% appear once; the ten largest clones hold about 20%. Only a few counts were recorded for this clonotype. The same specimen was also included in a second study, on T cells in Graves' hyperthyroidism and ophthalmopathy.

Here the sequenced sample was peripheral blood mononuclear cells (PBMCs), taken at new diagnosis, from a patient treated with antithyroid drugs. The TCR sequence derives from a woman aged 18-29 years with Graves disease.

CDR3 sequence reads: CASQLQGARLNYGYTF. CDR3 nucleotides: TGTGCCAGTCAACTACAGGGGGCTAGGCTGAACTATGGCTACACCTTC. V usage is TRBV19 and J usage is TRBJ1-2; 9 bases fit TRBD1. With 8 bases clipped from V and 2 bases from J, the junction kept 12 bases outside the gene matches. CDR3 length: 16 residues. The V gene's germline CDR1 is LNHDA and CDR2 SQIVND (reference sequence). Variable domain in full (rest from reference TRBV19 and TRBJ1-2): DGGITQSPKYLFRKEGQNVTLSCEQNLNHDAMYWYRQDPGQGLRLIYYSQIVNDFQKGDIAEGYSVSREKKESFPLTVTSAQKNPTAFYLCASQLQGARLNYGYTFGSGTRLTVV.